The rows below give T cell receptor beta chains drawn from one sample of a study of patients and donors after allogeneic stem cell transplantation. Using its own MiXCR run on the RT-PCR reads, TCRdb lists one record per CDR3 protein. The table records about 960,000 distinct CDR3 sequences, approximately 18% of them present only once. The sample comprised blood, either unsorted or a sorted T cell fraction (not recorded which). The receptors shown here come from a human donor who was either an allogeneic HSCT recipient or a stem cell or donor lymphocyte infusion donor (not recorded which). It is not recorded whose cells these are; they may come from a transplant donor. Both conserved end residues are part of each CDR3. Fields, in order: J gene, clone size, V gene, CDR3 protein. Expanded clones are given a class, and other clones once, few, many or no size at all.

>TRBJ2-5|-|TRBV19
CASKMGGQGQETQYF
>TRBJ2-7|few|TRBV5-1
CASSPDREYEQYF
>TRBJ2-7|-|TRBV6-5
CASSLSGLAGERSYEQYF
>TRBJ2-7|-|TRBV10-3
CAISETQSQGSEQYF
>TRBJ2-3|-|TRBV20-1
CSARDTPRVSGPWGTQYF
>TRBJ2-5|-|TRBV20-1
CSARPLFETQYF
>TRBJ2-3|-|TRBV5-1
CASSSGTGSTDTQYF
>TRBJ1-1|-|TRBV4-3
CASSQDQGRGGTEAFF
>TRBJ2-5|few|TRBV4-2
CASSQGSPAGGPGETQYF
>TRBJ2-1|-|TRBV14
CASSQVTGGSLGAYNEQFF
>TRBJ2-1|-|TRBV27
CASSKTGEQFF
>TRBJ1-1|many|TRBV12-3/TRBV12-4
CASSLEGFVLTEAFF
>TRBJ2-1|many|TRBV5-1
CASSLRLDSHNEQFF
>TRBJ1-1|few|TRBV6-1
CASSPRTLNTEAFF
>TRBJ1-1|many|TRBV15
CATSRESGTEAFF
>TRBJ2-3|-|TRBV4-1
CASSRTSGSRDTQYF
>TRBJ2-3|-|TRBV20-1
CSATNKAQGPDTQYF
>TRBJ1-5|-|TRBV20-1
CSARDQSRGGYQPQHF
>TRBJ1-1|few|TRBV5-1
CASRRESTEAFF
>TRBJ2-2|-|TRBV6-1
CASVSQGGTGELFF
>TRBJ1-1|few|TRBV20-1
CSASARRMNTEAFF
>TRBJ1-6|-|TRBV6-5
CASSYSSPSSYNSPLHF
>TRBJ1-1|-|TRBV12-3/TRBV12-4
CASSFFEFGLSEAFF
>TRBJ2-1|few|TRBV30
CAWSGPGDEQFF
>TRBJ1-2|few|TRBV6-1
CASSREELNYGYTF
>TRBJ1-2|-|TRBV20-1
CSATATGVYGYTF
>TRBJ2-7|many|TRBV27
CASSSSYEQYF
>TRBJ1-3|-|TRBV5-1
CASSEQWTGAGNTIYF
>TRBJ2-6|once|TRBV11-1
CASSSTTLRPQRKSGANVLTF